What follows are 27 T cell receptor beta chains derived from one specimen sequenced in a study of neurological immune-mediated disorders. Time point meaning: longitudinal time-point 2. Each CDR3 protein gets one entry after TCRdb re-called the 5' RACE reads with MiXCR. Of over 75,000 distinct CDR3 sequences in the sample, about 5.6% were seen once. Sequencing was carried out using PBMCs. All receptors come from a woman in her fifties or sixties with multiple sclerosis.

This clonotype showed up just a few times. This chain connects TRBV18 to TRBJ1-2, with D possibly matching TRBD1 (6 bases). Trimming shortened V by 3 bases and J by 4 bases, and 15 bases separated the two germline ends. CDR3 length equals 15 residues. Per the germline V gene, CDR1 is KGHSH and CDR2 is LQKENI. CDR3 sequence (DNA): TGTGCCAGCTCACCTGCTGAGGGCAGGGGCTATGGCTACACCTTC. Protein sequence: CASSPAEGRGYGYTF.

The table lists this clonotype with many counts. V and J are TRBV5-1 and TRBJ2-3; D not certain. The CDR3 covers 12 residues. Germline CDR1 and CDR2: SGHRS and YFSETQ. The V end was cut by 0 bases, the J end by 4 bases, with 3 bases between. The CDR3 DNA reads TGCGCCAGCAGCTTGGGAGCAGATACGCAGTATTTT. It translates to CASSLGADTQYF.

This clonotype was recorded many times. CDR3 in amino acids: CASSLTGARGTGELFF. CDR3 coding DNA: TGCGCCAGCAGCTTGACGGGGGCGCGGGGCACCGGGGAGCTGTTTTTT. The rearrangement uses TRBV5-1 and TRBJ2-2; tentatively, D is TRBD1 or TRBD2 (6 bases each). The V end was cut by 1 base, the J end by 4 bases, with 14 bases between. The CDR3 extends over 16 amino acids. Germline assignment: CDR1 SGHRS and CDR2 YFSETQ.

In its sample, this clonotype was seen many times. The rearrangement uses TRBV5-1 and TRBJ2-3; D ambiguous. The CDR3 runs 11 residues. Germline V gene data show CDR1 as SGHRS and CDR2 as YFSETQ. Trimming removed 7 bases at V and 5 bases at J, with 8 bases between. This CDR3 is CASGFLDTQYF. CDR3 DNA: TGCGCCAGCGGTTTTTTAGATACGCAGTATTTT. The variable domain in full, with the rest retrieved from reference TRBV5-1 and TRBJ2-3, is KAGVTQTPRYLIKTRGQQVTLSCSPISGHRSVSWYQQTPGQGLQFLFEYFSETQRNKGNFPGRFSGRQFSNSRSEMNVSTLELGDSALYLCASGFLDTQYFGPGTRLTVL.

This clonotype was seen repeatedly, ten times or more. V and J are TRBV14 and TRBJ1-2; D gene unclear. From germline, CDR1 is SGHDN and CDR2 FVKESK. Trimming cost V 0 bases and J 6 bases, with 11 bases left between them. The CDR3 covers 14 residues. In DNA, the CDR3 is TGTGCCAGCAGCCAAGAGAGAAGGGCGGATGGCTACACCTTC. Amino acid sequence: CASSQERRADGYTF.

In its sample, this clonotype was seen many times. The J gene is TRBJ2-1, the V gene TRBV10-3; the match to TRBD2 covers 14 bases. CDR3 length equals 16 residues. In germline, CDR1 is ENHRY, CDR2 SYGVKD. V shed 6 bases and J 3 bases; nucleotides not matched to a gene: 4. The CDR3 protein is CAIRGTSGGDYNEQFF. CDR3 bases: TGTGCCATCAGGGGGACTAGCGGGGGAGACTACAATGAGCAGTTCTTC.

This clonotype came up many times. J is TRBJ2-1 and V is TRBV9, with D uncertain. The V gene lost 7 bases and the J gene lost 5 bases, with 10 bases spanning the gap. The CDR3 loop spans 12 amino acids. Germline V gene lookup returns CDR1 SGDLS and CDR2 YYNGEE. The CDR3: CASSWPDNEQFF. CDR3 nucleotide sequence: TGTGCCAGCTCATGGCCAGACAATGAGCAGTTCTTC.

This clonotype was picked up many times. This rearrangement joins TRBV10-3 to TRBJ1-2, with D perhaps matching TRBD1 (6 bases). Trimming left V 2 bases short and J 7 bases short, with 11 bases between. The CDR3 is 13 amino acids. The germline V gene has CDR1 ENHRY and CDR2 SYGVKD. CDR3 nucleotide sequence: TGTGCCATCAGTGAGACTGGACAGACTGGCTACACCTTC. Protein product: CAISETGQTGYTF.

This clonotype was recorded many times. The chain employs TRBV7-7 and TRBJ2-3, with D possibly being TRBD2 (6 bases). V was cut by 5 bases and J by 4 bases, with 22 bases left in between. CDR1 is SSHAT, CDR2 FNYEAQ, per germline (reference sequence). The CDR3 length is 17 residues. CDR3 loop: CASSPALGGSNADTQYF. The CDR3 nucleotides are TGTGCCAGCAGCCCCGCGCTGGGAGGATCCAACGCAGATACGCAGTATTTT.

This clonotype was seen many times. The chain is built from TRBV12-3 or TRBV12-4 and TRBJ2-1; D unclear. V was trimmed by 1 base and J by 9 bases, leaving 7 bases between them. CDR3 length: 12 residues. The CDR3 coding sequence is TGTGCCAGCAGTTTAGTCGGTAGTGAGCAGTTCTTC. Translation: CASSLVGSEQFF.

This clonotype has a count of ten or more. This rearrangement joins TRBV7-9 to TRBJ2-7; D might be TRBD1 (5 bases). V dropped 0 bases and J dropped 7 bases, with 16 bases sitting between them. In germline, CDR1 is SEHNR, CDR2 FQNEAQ (reference sequence). CDR3 length equals 15 residues. The DNA of the CDR3 is TGTGCCAGCAGCTTAGCGGACATCCGTACTGGGGAGCAGTACTTC. Translation gives CASSLADIRTGEQYF.

This clonotype has ten or more counts. The chain couples TRBV6-5 to TRBJ1-2, with no clear D. Trimming shortened V by 5 bases and J by 5 bases, and 15 bases separated the two germline ends. CDR1 and CDR2 (germline): MNHEY, SVGAGI. The CDR3 length is 14 residues. The CDR3 coding sequence is TGTGCCAGCAGTGATACTCGGGCTGCATATGGCTACACCTTC. Translating gives CASSDTRAAYGYTF.

Many counts were recorded for this clonotype. The chain joins TRBV12-3 or TRBV12-4 to TRBJ1-6, with D maybe TRBD1 (5 bases). V lost 6 bases to trimming and J lost 4 bases, with 16 bases between them. This CDR3 contains 16 residues. CDR3 in DNA: TGTGCCAGCAGCCCGATTCTCGGGACGTATAATTCACCCCTCCACTTT. Residues: CASSPILGTYNSPLHF.

This clonotype was observed many times. This chain uses TRBV5-1 with TRBJ1-5, with a tentative D call TRBD1 (6 bases). Between the trimmed V and J ends, which lost 2 bases and 5 bases, there was a span of 11 bases. There are 14 residues in the CDR3. CDR1 and CDR2 (germline): SGHRS, YFSETQ. CDR3 residues: CASSLGGMDQPQHF. In DNA form, the CDR3 reads TGCGCCAGCAGCTTAGGGGGGATGGATCAGCCCCAGCATTTT.

Many counts were recorded for this clonotype. The gene calls are TRBV7-9 and TRBJ2-7; TRBD2 might be the D (6 bases). CDR3 size: 14 residues. Looked up from germline, CDR1 is SEHNR and CDR2 is FQNEAQ (reference sequence). V was pared by 2 bases and J by 5 bases, with 13 bases between. CDR3: CASSLTAGRHEQYF. In DNA form, the CDR3 reads TGTGCCAGCAGCTTAACGGCAGGGAGGCACGAGCAGTACTTC.

The V and J genes are TRBV5-1 and TRBJ2-1; D might be TRBD2 (5 bases). Germline loops: CDR1 SGHRS, CDR2 YFSETQ. Trimming left V 5 bases short and J 7 bases short, with 19 bases between. CDR3 length: 15 residues. The CDR3 DNA reads as TGCGCCAGCAGTCCGACTATCGGGGTCGCAAATGAGCAGTTCTTC. This encodes CASSPTIGVANEQFF.

The sample holds a few counts of this clonotype. The gene calls are TRBV19 and TRBJ1-1; 7 bases are a match to TRBD1. This CDR3 spans 15 amino acids. Germline CDR1 is LNHDA and CDR2 is SQIVND (reference sequence). The V segment lost 7 bases and the J segment 0 bases; nucleotides outside the gene matches: 8. CDR3 nucleotides: TGTGCCAGTACCCCCTGGACAGGAGTGAACACTGAAGCTTTCTTT. It is translated as CASTPWTGVNTEAFF.

Many counts were recorded for this clonotype. This rearrangement joins TRBV28 to TRBJ2-3; 11 nucleotides align to TRBD1. Germline V CDR1 and CDR2: MDHEN, SYDVKM. The ends lost 7 bases at V and 3 bases at J; junction bases unmatched: 6. This CDR3 has 15 residues. The CDR3 nucleotides read TGTGCCAGCATTTACAGGGACAGGGGGACAGATACGCAGTATTTT. Translating gives CASIYRDRGTDTQYF.

There are many counts of this clonotype. The V gene is TRBV9, the J gene TRBJ2-7; 9 bases align to TRBD1. Unmatched junction bases numbered 6, after V lost 0 bases and J lost 5 bases. CDR1 and CDR2 from the germline V gene are SGDLS and YYNGEE. The CDR3 runs 15 residues. The CDR3 DNA reads as TGTGCCAGCAGCGTAGCGGTGACAGGGGGGAACGAGCAGTACTTC. Its translation is CASSVAVTGGNEQYF.

In this sample, this clonotype turned up many times. The chain joins TRBV3-1 to TRBJ2-1; D unresolved. The CDR3 is 14 amino acids. Germline CDR1 and CDR2: LGHDT and YNNKEL (reference sequence). The V end was cut by 0 bases, the J end by 6 bases, with 9 bases between. The CDR3 bases are TGTGCCAGCAGCCAAGAAAATAGGGTCAATGAGCAGTTCTTC. This translates into CASSQENRVNEQFF.

The J gene is TRBJ2-5, the V gene TRBV12-3 or TRBV12-4, with unresolved D. V lost 3 bases and J 4 bases, leaving 9 bases between the germline ends. The CDR3 extends over 13 amino acids. The CDR3 region is CASSFRVSETQYF. As DNA, the CDR3 is TGTGCCAGCAGTTTTAGGGTCTCAGAGACCCAGTACTTC.

This clonotype was recorded at least ten times. V gene TRBV20-1 combines with J gene TRBJ2-7; 7 positions match TRBD1. This CDR3 has 16 residues. Trimming at V came to 5 bases and at J to 1 base, leaving 14 bases not matched to a gene. Germline V gene lookup returns CDR1 DFQATT and CDR2 SNEGSKA (reference sequence). In DNA, the CDR3 is TGCAGTGCTCCTTTCCCTTCCGTCAGGGGGTCCTACGAGCAGTACTTC. Translated: CSAPFPSVRGSYEQYF.

This clonotype was recorded many times. The gene calls are TRBV20-1 and TRBJ1-2; D is uncertain. Germline values: CDR1 DFQATT, CDR2 SNEGSKA (reference sequence). This CDR3 contains 17 residues. Trimming took off 5 bases at V and 6 bases at J, with 28 bases between the two ends. CDR3 amino acids: CSAFTYRALKEVDGYTF. The CDR3 nucleotides are TGCAGTGCTTTCACATACCGGGCCCTAAAAGAGGTGGATGGCTACACCTTC.

This clonotype showed up many times. This chain joins TRBV6-5 and TRBJ1-6; the D is unclear. The CDR3 runs 14 residues. Germline lookup yields CDR1 MNHEY and CDR2 SVGAGI. V was clipped by 2 bases and J by 10 bases, with 12 bases between them. The CDR3 DNA is TGTGCCAGCAGTTACGGGGAAAGAAGGTCACCCCTCCACTTT. Its protein is CASSYGERRSPLHF.

This clonotype was picked up many times. The chain has TRBV29-1 and TRBJ2-3, with D unresolved. This CDR3 has 12 residues. In germline, CDR1 is SQVTM, CDR2 ANQGSEA. Deletions cut 4 bases from V and 2 bases from J, with 7 bases between. This CDR3 is CSVVPATDTQYF. The CDR3, as DNA: TGCAGCGTTGTTCCAGCCACAGATACGCAGTATTTT.

This clonotype was picked up many times. The chain is built from TRBV14 and TRBJ2-5; D unclear. Trimming took 1 base from V and 4 from J, leaving 16 bases between them. CDR1 is SGHDN and CDR2 is FVKESK in the germline V gene. This CDR3 spans 16 amino acids. CDR3 nucleotides: TGTGCCAGCAGCCAAGGATTTGGACCCCGGGCAGAGACCCAGTACTTC. Protein product: CASSQGFGPRAETQYF.

This clonotype came up many times. The rearrangement links TRBV5-1 to TRBJ1-4; 8 nucleotides agree with TRBD1. There are 15 residues in the CDR3. After removal of 4 bases from V and 8 bases from J, the junction contained 10 bases not matched to a gene. Germline lookup yields CDR1 SGHRS and CDR2 YFSETQ. CDR3 in amino acids: CASSHGQGVGEKLFF. In DNA form, the CDR3 reads TGCGCCAGCAGCCATGGACAGGGTGTAGGGGAAAAACTGTTTTTT.